The table lists the clone carrying this TCR beta chain with a few counts. These data come from a study of kidney transplant recipient with SARS-CoV-2 infection. The CDR3 covers 15 residues. V lost 5 bases to trimming and J lost 0 bases, with 11 bases between them. Germline CDR1 and CDR2: MDHEN and SYDVKM. TCRdb fed the reads into MiXCR, producing one record per CDR3 protein. This sample has roughly 230,000 distinct CDR3 sequences, with under 30% found just once. This sequence originates from a male patient in his thirties who had COVID-19 and was a kidney transplant recipient. T cells may partly derive from the graft donor. V and J are TRBV28 and TRBJ2-1; possibly TRBD1 for D (5 bases). The specimen comprised a blood sample, sampled at baseline and around day 110 from a kidney transplant recipient. CDR3 protein: CASSPRVGSYNEQFF. CDR3 DNA sequence: TGTGCCAGCAGTCCCAGGGTTGGCTCCTACAATGAGCAGTTCTTC.